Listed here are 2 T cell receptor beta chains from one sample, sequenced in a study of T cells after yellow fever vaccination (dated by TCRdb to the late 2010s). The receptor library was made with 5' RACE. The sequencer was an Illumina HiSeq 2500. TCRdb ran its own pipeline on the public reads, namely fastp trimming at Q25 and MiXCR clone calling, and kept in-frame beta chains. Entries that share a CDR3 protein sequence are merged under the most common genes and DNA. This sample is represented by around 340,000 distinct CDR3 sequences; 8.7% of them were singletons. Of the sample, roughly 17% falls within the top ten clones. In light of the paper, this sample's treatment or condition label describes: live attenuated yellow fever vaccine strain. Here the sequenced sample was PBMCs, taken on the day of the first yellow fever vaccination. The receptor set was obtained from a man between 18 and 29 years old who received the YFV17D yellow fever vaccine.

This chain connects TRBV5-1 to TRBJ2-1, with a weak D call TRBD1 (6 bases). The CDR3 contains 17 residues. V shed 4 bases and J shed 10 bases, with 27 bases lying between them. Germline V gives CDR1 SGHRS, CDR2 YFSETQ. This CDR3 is CASSQNQHRDLRVEQFF. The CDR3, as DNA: TGCGCCAGCAGCCAGAACCAACACAGGGATCTCAGGGTAGAGCAGTTCTTC.

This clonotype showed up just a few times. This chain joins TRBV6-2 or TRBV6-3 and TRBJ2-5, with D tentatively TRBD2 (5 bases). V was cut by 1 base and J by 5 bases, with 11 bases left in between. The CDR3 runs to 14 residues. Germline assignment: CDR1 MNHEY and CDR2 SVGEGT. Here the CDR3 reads CASSYYSPGETQYF. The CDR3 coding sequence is TGTGCCAGCAGTTACTACAGTCCGGGGGAGACCCAGTACTTC.